This is a list of T cell receptor beta chains from one sample in a study of CD8 T cells in Susac syndrome. TCRdb independently ran MiXCR on the immunoSEQ multiplex PCR reads; one entry per CDR3 protein. The table has about 100,000 distinct CDR3 sequences, roughly 96% seen once. Material for sequencing was CD8+ T cells from PBMCs. These receptors were obtained from a human donor with Susac syndrome. Each CDR3 is given with its conserved first and last residue. The D gene is left open where the match is weak. Expanded clones are given a class, and other clones once, few, many or no size at all.

D gene: -
J gene: TRBJ2-2
V gene: TRBV7-9
clone size: once
CDR3 protein: CASIQATGSSTGELFF
CDR3 DNA: TGTGCCAGCATCCAAGCGACAGGTTCGAGCACCGGGGAGCTGTTTTTT

D gene: TRBD2
J gene: TRBJ2-1
V gene: TRBV23-1
clone size: -
CDR3 protein: CASSQQELAGCDEQFF
CDR3 DNA: TGCGCCAGCAGTCAACAGGAACTAGCGGGATGCGATGAGCAGTTCTTC

D gene: -
J gene: TRBJ1-5
V gene: TRBV9
clone size: -
CDR3 protein: CASSFWDPQREPQHF
CDR3 DNA: TGTGCCAGCAGCTTTTGGGACCCGCAGAGAGAGCCCCAGCATTTT

D gene: -
J gene: TRBJ2-1
V gene: TRBV29-1
clone size: -
CDR3 protein: CSVSRGTHEQFF
CDR3 DNA: TGCAGCGTCTCCAGGGGTACGCATGAGCAGTTCTTC

D gene: -
J gene: TRBJ1-5
V gene: TRBV9
clone size: -
CDR3 protein: CASSVEGNSNQPQHF
CDR3 DNA: TGTGCCAGCAGCGTAGAGGGGAATAGCAATCAGCCCCAGCATTTT

D gene: -
J gene: TRBJ2-5
V gene: TRBV4-1
clone size: -
CDR3 protein: CASSQEGRGYQETQYF
CDR3 DNA: TGCGCCAGCAGCCAAGAGGGAAGAGGGTACCAAGAGACCCAGTACTTC

D gene: TRBD1
J gene: TRBJ2-1
V gene: TRBV24-1
clone size: -
CDR3 protein: CATSDIPGQGSNEQFF
CDR3 DNA: TGTGCCACCAGTGACATACCGGGACAGGGATCCAATGAGCAGTTCTTC

D gene: -
J gene: TRBJ2-7
V gene: TRBV2
clone size: -
CDR3 protein: CASTDYYEQYF
CDR3 DNA: TGTGCCAGCACGGACTACTACGAGCAGTACTTC

D gene: -
J gene: TRBJ2-1
V gene: TRBV25-1
clone size: -
CDR3 protein: CASSEGEQFF
CDR3 DNA: TGTGCCAGCAGTGAAGGGGAGCAGTTCTTC

D gene: -
J gene: TRBJ2-4
V gene: TRBV7-2
clone size: -
CDR3 protein: CASSPQGTFSQYF
CDR3 DNA: TGTGCCAGCAGCCCGCAGGGGACTTTTTCCCAGTACTTC

D gene: -
J gene: TRBJ2-7
V gene: TRBV7-9
clone size: -
CDR3 protein: CASSDGTYEQYF
CDR3 DNA: TGTGCCAGCAGCGACGGGACCTACGAGCAGTACTTC

D gene: TRBD2
J gene: TRBJ2-3
V gene: TRBV18
clone size: -
CDR3 protein: CASSSPDSGGTDTQYF
CDR3 DNA: TGTGCCAGCTCATCTCCGGATAGCGGGGGCACAGATACGCAGTATTTT

D gene: -
J gene: TRBJ1-2
V gene: TRBV28
clone size: -
CDR3 protein: CASGSAANYGYTF
CDR3 DNA: TGTGCCAGCGGCTCGGCAGCAAACTATGGCTACACCTTC

D gene: -
J gene: TRBJ2-2
V gene: TRBV28
clone size: -
CDR3 protein: CASSLVADHTGELFF
CDR3 DNA: TGTGCCAGCAGTTTAGTGGCCGACCACACCGGGGAGCTGTTTTTT

D gene: TRBD2
J gene: TRBJ2-3
V gene: TRBV9
clone size: -
CDR3 protein: CASSFGTSEYTDTQYF
CDR3 DNA: TGTGCCAGCAGCTTCGGGACTAGCGAATACACAGATACGCAGTATTTT

D gene: -
J gene: TRBJ1-2
V gene: TRBV29-1
clone size: -
CDR3 protein: CSSGPDRDYGYTF
CDR3 DNA: TGCAGCTCCGGCCCAGACAGAGACTATGGCTACACCTTC

D gene: TRBD1
J gene: TRBJ1-4
V gene: TRBV5-1
clone size: -
CDR3 protein: CASSAGQLTNEKLFF
CDR3 DNA: TGCGCCAGCAGCGCGGGACAGCTAACTAATGAAAAACTGTTTTTT

D gene: -
J gene: TRBJ1-6
V gene: TRBV5-1
clone size: -
CDR3 protein: CASSLTSAGAYPNSPLHF
CDR3 DNA: TGCGCCAGCAGCTTGACCTCGGCGGGGGCCTATCCAAATTCACCCCTCCACTTT

D gene: -
J gene: TRBJ1-2
V gene: TRBV6-5
clone size: few
CDR3 protein: CASSYSTGAYGYTF
CDR3 DNA: TGTGCCAGCAGTTACTCTACAGGAGCCTATGGCTACACCTTC

D gene: TRBD1
J gene: TRBJ2-7
V gene: TRBV13
clone size: -
CDR3 protein: CASKGTGTVHEQYF
CDR3 DNA: TGTGCCAGCAAAGGGACCGGGACAGTCCACGAGCAGTACTTC

D gene: -
J gene: TRBJ1-1
V gene: TRBV20-1
clone size: -
CDR3 protein: CSARGGGLRVDTEAFF
CDR3 DNA: TGCAGTGCTAGAGGCGGAGGTTTAAGGGTTGACACTGAAGCTTTCTTT

D gene: -
J gene: TRBJ1-2
V gene: TRBV6-5
clone size: -
CDR3 protein: CASKGGLVGYTF
CDR3 DNA: TGTGCCAGCAAGGGGGGGCTCGTAGGCTACACCTTC

D gene: -
J gene: TRBJ2-3
V gene: TRBV29-1
clone size: -
CDR3 protein: CSVEGTASTDTQYF
CDR3 DNA: TGCAGCGTTGAAGGGACGGCTAGCACAGATACGCAGTATTTT

D gene: -
J gene: TRBJ1-5
V gene: TRBV3-1
clone size: -
CDR3 protein: CASSQSSPNWSNQPQHF
CDR3 DNA: TGTGCCAGCAGCCAAAGTTCTCCCAACTGGAGCAATCAGCCCCAGCATTTT